The following is a T cell receptor (beta chain) sequence with its context. Construction of the TCRbeta library involved unique molecular identifiers. TCRdb processed the PCR reads anew with MiXCR; each CDR3 protein has one entry. The table records about 500,000 distinct CDR3 sequences, approximately 32% of them present only once. The data belong to a study of T-cell reconstitution after alpha-beta-depleted transplantation in children. The source was PBMCs from the stem cell graft donor, collected from the stem cell graft. This receptor was identified in a human donor who donated a stem cell graft to a child with aplastic anemia.

CDR3 DNA sequence: TGTGCCAGCAGCTTGGACAGGGCACGGGGTAACCTCCACTTT. Protein: CASSLDRARGNLHF. This chain connects TRBV5-8 to TRBJ1-6, with a weak D call TRBD1 (6 bases). This CDR3 spans 14 amino acids. CDR1 and CDR2 (germline): SGHTS, YDEGEE. The germline V and J ends were trimmed by 0 bases and 15 bases, with 16 bases remaining between them. The variable domain in full, with the rest retrieved from reference TRBV5-8 and TRBJ1-6, is EAGVTQSPTHLIKTRGQQATLRCSPISGHTSVYWYQQALGLGLQFLLWYDEGEERNRGNFPPRFSGRQFPNYSSELNVNALELEDSALYLCASSLDRARGNLHFGNGTRLTVT.